The rows below give T cell receptor beta chains drawn from one sample of a study of shared clonotypes between healthy human individuals. Clones were sequenced by immunoSEQ multiplex PCR, and TCRdb holds only the in-frame ones, with some missing. Among around 600,000 clones, more than 95% were seen once, and the ten largest hold about 0.057%. The sequencing input was naive CD4+ T cells sorted from blood. The receptors derive from a woman in her 30s in good health. Each CDR3 is given with its conserved first and last residue. D genes are given only for firm matches. Clone size is shown for a subset of rows, as once, few, many or a class of expanded clone.

d_call j_call clone_size v_call cdr3_aa cdr3_nt
- TRBJ1-2 - TRBV7-9 CASSLVGYDYGYTF TGTGCCAGCAGCTTAGTCGGGTACGACTATGGCTACACCTTC
- TRBJ2-7 - TRBV5-1 CASSLIGNYEQYF TGCGCCAGCAGCTTGATCGGGAACTACGAGCAGTACTTC
- TRBJ2-3 - TRBV4-2 CASSQETWADTQYF TGTGCCAGCAGCCAAGAAACATGGGCAGATACGCAGTATTTT
- TRBJ1-6 - TRBV14 CASSQARSVTPLHF TGTGCCAGCAGCCAGGCGCGGTCGGTGACACCCCTCCACTTT
- TRBJ1-5 - TRBV6-1 CASSEGVGNQPQHF TGTGCCAGCAGTGAGGGGGTTGGCAATCAGCCCCAGCATTTT
- TRBJ1-5 - TRBV10-3 CAISEEAGAGNQPQHF TGTGCCATCAGTGAGGAGGCTGGGGCCGGGAATCAGCCCCAGCATTTT
TRBD2 TRBJ2-7 - TRBV19 CASQASGGGSYEQYF TGTGCCAGCCAGGCGAGCGGGGGCGGCTCCTACGAGCAGTACTTC
- TRBJ1-5 - TRBV7-3 CASSLTANQPQHF TGTGCCAGCAGCTTAACGGCTAATCAGCCCCAGCATTTT
TRBD2 TRBJ2-7 - TRBV23-1 CASSQTPPAGGISYEQYF TGCGCCAGCAGTCAGACCCCCCCGGCGGGAGGGATCTCCTACGAGCAGTACTTC
- TRBJ2-5 - TRBV10-3 CAIGSIAGNQETQYF TGTGCCATCGGGTCGATCGCAGGTAACCAAGAGACCCAGTACTTC
TRBD1 TRBJ2-2 - TRBV4-2 CASSHGQGDTGELFF TGTGCCAGCAGCCACGGACAGGGCGACACCGGGGAGCTGTTTTTT
- TRBJ1-4 - TRBV5-4 CASSRTTATNEKLFF TGTGCCAGCAGCCGAACGACAGCAACTAATGAAAAACTGTTTTTT
TRBD1 TRBJ1-2 - TRBV6-4 CASSPGGRGYTF TGTGCCAGCAGTCCAGGGGGCAGGGGCTACACCTTC
- TRBJ1-2 - TRBV2 CASSLANYGYTF TGTGCCAGCAGCTTGGCGAACTATGGCTACACCTTC
TRBD2 TRBJ2-7 - TRBV6-6 CASSYSSSGGYEQYF TGTGCCAGCAGTTATTCATCCAGCGGGGGCTACGAGCAGTACTTC
- TRBJ1-2 - TRBV9 CASSVGAGQRFYGYTF TGTGCCAGCAGCGTAGGGGCTGGGCAACGATTCTATGGCTACACCTTC
TRBD1 TRBJ1-3 - TRBV11-1 CASSNYGGGPSGNTIYF TGTGCCAGCAGCAATTACGGAGGGGGCCCCTCTGGAAACACCATATATTTT
- TRBJ2-2 few TRBV7-6 CASSLPLSGELFF TGTGCCAGCAGTTTACCGCTCTCCGGGGAGCTGTTTTTT
TRBD1 TRBJ1-3 - TRBV5-4 CASRRQGAGNTIYF TGTGCCAGCAGAAGACAGGGGGCTGGAAACACCATATATTTT
- TRBJ2-1 once TRBV20-1 CSASKGNEQFF TGCAGTGCTAGTAAAGGCAATGAGCAGTTCTTC
- TRBJ1-2 - TRBV19 CASKPGSFNYGYTF TGTGCCAGTAAACCAGGGAGCTTTAACTATGGCTACACCTTC